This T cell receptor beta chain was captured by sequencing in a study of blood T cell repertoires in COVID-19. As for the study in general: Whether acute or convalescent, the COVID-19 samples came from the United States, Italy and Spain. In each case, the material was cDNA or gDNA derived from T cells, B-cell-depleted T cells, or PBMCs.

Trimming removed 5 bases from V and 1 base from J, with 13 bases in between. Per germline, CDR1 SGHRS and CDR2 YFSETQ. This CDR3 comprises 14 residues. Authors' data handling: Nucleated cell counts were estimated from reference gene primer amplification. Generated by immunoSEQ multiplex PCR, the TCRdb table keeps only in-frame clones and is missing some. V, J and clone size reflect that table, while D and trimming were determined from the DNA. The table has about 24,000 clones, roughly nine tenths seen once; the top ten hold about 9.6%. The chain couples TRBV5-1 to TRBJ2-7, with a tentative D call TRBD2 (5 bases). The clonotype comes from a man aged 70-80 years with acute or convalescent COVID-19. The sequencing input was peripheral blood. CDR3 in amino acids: CASRSAVVSYEQYF. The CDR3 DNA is TGCGCCAGCAGATCAGCGGTCGTTTCCTACGAGCAGTACTTC. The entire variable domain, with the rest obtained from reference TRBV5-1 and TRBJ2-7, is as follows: KAGVTQTPRYLIKTRGQQVTLSCSPISGHRSVSWYQQTPGQGLQFLFEYFSETQRNKGNFPGRFSGRQFSNSRSEMNVSTLELGDSALYLCASRSAVVSYEQYFGPGTRLTVT.